This T cell receptor beta chain was sequenced for a study of T-cell memory formation after mild COVID-19. As for the study in general: Largely donor-specific TCR clusters were found. Study observations and caveats: Those CD4+ clones that contracted were mainly in CM and EM (CD8+ ones in EMRA). Pre-infection memory held some responding clones, suggesting pre-existing cross-reactive T cells responded.

A few counts support this clonotype. Its antigen is currently unknown. TCRdb re-derived calls from the 5' RACE reads in MiXCR, one entry per CDR3 protein. The repertoire holds under 300,000 distinct CDR3 sequences, with 7% to 10% as singletons. The clonotype originates from a man between 18 and 29 years old who had mild COVID-19 (a few samples of this study predate the infection). Cell type and time point are not known. The sample taken for sequencing was PBMCs or a T cell subset sorted from them (not recorded which).

Here the CDR3 DNA reads TGTGCCAGCTCACCCGGGCCGACAGGGAACTCTGGAAACACCATATATTTT. Protein product: CASSPGPTGNSGNTIYF. The chain combines TRBV18 with TRBJ1-3; 7 positions match TRBD1. Germline lookup yields CDR1 KGHSH and CDR2 LQKENI. This CDR3 spans 17 amino acids. V was pared by 3 bases and J by 0 bases, with 8 bases of the junction left unmatched.